These 17 T cell receptor beta chains share one sample of origin, sequenced in a study of T cell responses to AZD1222 COVID-19 vaccine. The method was immunoSEQ multiplex PCR; TCRdb's version includes in-frame clones alone and lacks a portion of them. The sample has about 62,000 clones; approximately 90% are singletons. This material consisted of peripheral blood, taken on day 0 of AZD1222 vaccination. Receptors were obtained from an adult in good health.

The chain employs TRBV7-9 and TRBJ1-2; D gene ambiguous. The ends were cut back, 0 bases at V and 0 bases at J, with 5 bases in the middle. This CDR3 has 14 amino acids. CDR1 SEHNR and CDR2 FQNEAQ come from the germline V gene (reference sequence). The CDR3 DNA follows: TGTGCCAGCAGCTTAGCCCATTCTAACTATGGCTACACCTTC. Its translation: CASSLAHSNYGYTF.

The gene calls are TRBV3-1 (or the pseudogene TRBV3-2) and TRBJ1-2; D gene uncertain. Germline CDR1 is LGHDT and CDR2 is YNNKEL (reference sequence). The CDR3 contains 13 residues. The ends were cut back, 5 bases at V and 4 bases at J, with 11 bases in the middle. The CDR3 DNA is TGTGCCAGCAGCTCCCGGATAGGCTATGGCTACACCTTC. As protein: CASSSRIGYGYTF.

The chain has TRBV5-1 and TRBJ1-2; TRBD1 matches 10 bases. The germline V gene has CDR1 SGHRS and CDR2 YFSETQ. This CDR3 has 14 residues. V was clipped by 4 bases and J by 6 bases; unmatched bases: 6. The CDR3 coding sequence is TGCGCCAGCAGCCCGACAGGGGGCGCAGATGGCTACACCTTC. Its protein product is CASSPTGGADGYTF.

In DNA form, the CDR3 reads TGTGCCAGCAGCCCTGCCGGGACAGGGGGCTTTGAGCAGTTCTTC. Residues: CASSPAGTGGFEQFF. The chain recombines TRBV7-2 with TRBJ2-1; 12 bases are shared with TRBD1. The ends lost 5 bases at V and 9 bases at J; junction bases unmatched: 8. This CDR3 region has 15 residues. The germline CDR1 and CDR2 sequences are SGHTA and FQGNSA. Full variable domain (outside the CDR3, taken from reference TRBV7-2 and TRBJ2-1): GAGVSQSPSNKVTEKGKDVELRCDPISGHTALYWYRQSLGQGLEFLIYFQGNSAPDKSGLPSDRFSAERTGGSVSTLTIQRTQQEDSAVYLCASSPAGTGGFEQFFGPGTRLTVL.

V usage is TRBV3-1 (or the pseudogene TRBV3-2) and J usage is TRBJ1-5; D gene ambiguous. Germline-derived CDR1 and CDR2 are LGHDT and YNNKEL (reference sequence). The CDR3 runs to 15 residues. Trimming took 3 bases from V and 3 from J, leaving 12 bases between them. The CDR3 sequence: CASSQGTLTNQPQHF. The CDR3 bases are TGTGCCAGCAGCCAGGGTACTCTCACCAATCAGCCCCAGCATTTT.

The chain uses TRBV27 and TRBJ1-1, with D hard to call. Germline V gives CDR1 MNHEY, CDR2 SMNVEV (reference sequence). This CDR3 contains 14 residues. The V end lost 2 bases, the J end lost 1 base, and 8 bases lay between the germline ends. The CDR3: CASSLVPKNTEAFF. In DNA, the CDR3 is TGTGCCAGCAGTTTAGTACCGAAGAACACTGAAGCTTTCTTT.

The chain links TRBV7-8 to TRBJ2-5, with D perhaps TRBD2 (6 bases). This CDR3 region has 16 residues. Trimming removed 2 bases at V and 3 bases at J, with 16 bases between. Per germline, CDR1 SGHVS and CDR2 FQNEAQ. DNA of the CDR3: TGTGCCAGCAGCTTATATAGCGGTGTTCAGGAAGAGACCCAGTACTTC. This gives the protein CASSLYSGVQEETQYF. Full variable domain (remainder filled in from reference TRBV7-8 and TRBJ2-5): GAGVSQSPRYKVAKRGQDVALRCDPISGHVSLFWYQQALGQGPEFLTYFQNEAQLDKSGLPSDRFFAERPEGSVSTLKIQRTQQEDSAVYLCASSLYSGVQEETQYFGPGTRLLVL.

The chain is built from TRBV19 and TRBJ1-1; a possible D gene is TRBD1 (6 bases). CDR1 is LNHDA and CDR2 is SQIVND in the germline V gene (reference sequence). The CDR3 runs 15 residues. Trimming removed 0 bases from V and 1 base from J, with 9 bases in between. In nucleotides, the CDR3 is TGTGCCAGTAGTATAGATCCAGGGGCGAACACTGAAGCTTTCTTT. It yields the protein CASSIDPGANTEAFF.

V and J are TRBV7-9 and TRBJ1-1; D might be TRBD1 (6 bases). Between the trimmed V and J ends, which lost 4 bases and 3 bases, there was a span of 12 bases. The CDR3 is 14 residues long. The germline V gene encodes CDR1 SEHNR and CDR2 FQNEAQ (reference sequence). The CDR3 DNA sequence: TGTGCCAGCAGCTCCAGGGGCGGAGACACTGAAGCTTTCTTT. It specifies CASSSRGGDTEAFF.

The J gene is TRBJ1-1, the V gene TRBV7-9, with 7 bases fitting TRBD1. CDR1 is SEHNR and CDR2 is FQNEAQ in the germline V gene (reference sequence). With 6 bases clipped from V and 5 bases from J, the junction kept 6 bases outside the gene matches. CDR3 length: 13 residues. CDR3 residues: CASRTTGETEAFF. The CDR3 region has the DNA TGTGCCAGCAGGACCACAGGGGAGACTGAAGCTTTCTTT.

The chain employs TRBV3-1 (or the pseudogene TRBV3-2) and TRBJ2-3; 12 bases are shared with TRBD1. Germline CDR1 is LGHDT and CDR2 is YNNKEL (reference sequence). CDR3 size: 18 residues. V lost 1 base, J lost 3 bases, and 8 bases stayed unmatched. DNA of the CDR3: TGTGCCAGCAGCCAAGCAGCTACGGGACAGGGGGCAACAGATACGCAGTATTTT. It encodes CASSQAATGQGATDTQYF.

V is TRBV6-1 and J is TRBJ2-6; unclear D gene. The CDR3 has 16 amino acids. The germline gives CDR1 MNHNS, CDR2 SASEGT. Trimming cost V 6 bases and J 0 bases, with 12 bases left between them. DNA of the CDR3: TGTGCCAGCAGGGAAAGACGGAACTCTGGGGCCAACGTCCTGACTTTC. Translation: CASRERRNSGANVLTF.

V and J are TRBV7-9 and TRBJ1-6; D gene ambiguous. The CDR3 has 13 residues. From germline, CDR1 is SEHNR and CDR2 FQNEAQ (reference sequence). Between the trimmed V and J ends, which lost 5 bases and 7 bases, there was a span of 9 bases. The CDR3 sequence: CASSGLGNSPLHF. As DNA, the CDR3 is TGTGCCAGCAGCGGCCTAGGAAATTCACCCCTCCACTTT.

The chain's CDR3 is CASSLSGGAPDTQYF. For the CDR3, the DNA is TGCGCCAGCAGCCTTAGCGGGGGGGCCCCAGATACGCAGTATTTT. This sequence joins TRBV5-1 and TRBJ2-3; TRBD2 matches at 11 bases. V lost 4 bases to trimming and J lost 4 bases; unmatched junction nucleotides: 5. This CDR3 region has 15 residues. CDR1 is SGHRS, CDR2 YFSETQ, per germline.

This chain joins TRBV5-4 and TRBJ2-3, with 11 positions matching TRBD2. Germline V gene data show CDR1 as SGHNT and CDR2 as YYREEE (reference sequence). The CDR3 contains 15 residues. The ends lost 4 bases at V and 1 base at J; junction bases unmatched: 2. The CDR3 DNA sequence: TGTGCCAGCAGCCTGACTAGCGGGGGCACAGATACGCAGTATTTT. This gives the protein CASSLTSGGTDTQYF.

The J gene is TRBJ2-7, the V gene TRBV6-1; 11 bases match TRBD1. Germline V lookup: CDR1 MNHNS, CDR2 SASEGT. The CDR3 loop spans 17 amino acids. Losses at the gene ends were 4 bases for V and 6 bases for J; bases not matched to a gene: 14. The CDR3 DNA is TGTGCCAGCAGTGGAGGGACAGGGGGAGCCCCTCCCGGCGAGCAGTACTTC. As protein: CASSGGTGGAPPGEQYF.

The chain employs TRBV5-4 and TRBJ1-1; 12 nucleotides match TRBD1. Per germline, CDR1 SGHNT and CDR2 YYREEE (reference sequence). V shed 4 bases, J shed 0 bases, and the junction held 7 bases outside the gene matches. The CDR3 runs to 17 residues. This CDR3 reads CASSGLGTGGVNTEAFF. In DNA, the CDR3 is TGTGCCAGCAGCGGGTTGGGGACAGGGGGCGTGAACACTGAAGCTTTCTTT. The full variable domain, completed using reference TRBV5-4 and TRBJ1-1, is ETGVTQSPTHLIKTRGQQVTLRCSSQSGHNTVSWYQQALGQGPQFIFQYYREEENGRGNFPPRFSGLQFPNYSSELNVNALELDDSALYLCASSGLGTGGVNTEAFFGQGTRLTVV.